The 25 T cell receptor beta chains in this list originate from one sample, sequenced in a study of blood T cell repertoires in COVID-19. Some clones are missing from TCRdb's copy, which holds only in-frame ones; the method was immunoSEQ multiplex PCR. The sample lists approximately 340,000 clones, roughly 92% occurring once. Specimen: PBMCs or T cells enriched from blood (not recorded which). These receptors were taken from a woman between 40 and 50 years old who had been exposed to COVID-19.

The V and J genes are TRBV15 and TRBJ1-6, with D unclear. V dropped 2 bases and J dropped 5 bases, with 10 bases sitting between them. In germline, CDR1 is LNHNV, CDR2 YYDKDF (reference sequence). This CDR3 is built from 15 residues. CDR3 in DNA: TGTGCCACCAGCAGAACCGGGTCACATAATTCACCCCTCCACTTT. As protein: CATSRTGSHNSPLHF.

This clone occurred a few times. The CDR3 DNA follows: TGTGCCAGCTATAACACAGCTCAGACTGAAGCTTTCTTT. Amino acid sequence: CASYNTAQTEAFF. This rearrangement joins TRBV18 to TRBJ1-1; D remains unclear. V lost 7 bases to trimming and J lost 5 bases, with 14 bases between them. The CDR3 is 13 residues long. Germline V lookup: CDR1 KGHSH, CDR2 LQKENI.

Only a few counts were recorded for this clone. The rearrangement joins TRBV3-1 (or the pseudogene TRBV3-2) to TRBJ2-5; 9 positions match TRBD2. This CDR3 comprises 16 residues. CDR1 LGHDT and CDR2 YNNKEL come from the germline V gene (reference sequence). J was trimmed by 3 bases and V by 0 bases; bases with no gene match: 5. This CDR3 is CASSQDWASGEETQYF. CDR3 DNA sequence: TGTGCCAGCAGCCAAGATTGGGCTAGCGGGGAAGAGACCCAGTACTTC.

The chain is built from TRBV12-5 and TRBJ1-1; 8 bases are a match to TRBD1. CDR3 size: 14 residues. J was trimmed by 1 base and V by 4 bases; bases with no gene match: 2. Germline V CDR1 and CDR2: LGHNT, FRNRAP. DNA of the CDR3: TGTGCTAGTGGTTCTCAGGGGGCGAACACTGAAGCTTTCTTT. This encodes CASGSQGANTEAFF. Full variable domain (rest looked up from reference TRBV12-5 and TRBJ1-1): DARVTQTPRHKVTEMGQEVTMRCQPILGHNTVFWYRQTMMQGLELLAYFRNRAPLDDSGMPKDRFSAEMPDATLATLKIQPSEPRDSAVYFCASGSQGANTEAFFGQGTRLTVV.

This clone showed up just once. CDR3 DNA: TGCGCCAGCAGCTTGGGAGGAGCTACTAACGAAGCTTTCTTT. As protein: CASSLGGATNEAFF. This chain joins TRBV5-1 and TRBJ1-1; D unresolved. This CDR3 has 14 amino acids. Trimming took 0 bases from V and 8 from J, leaving 14 bases between them. Germline V gives CDR1 SGHRS, CDR2 YFSETQ.

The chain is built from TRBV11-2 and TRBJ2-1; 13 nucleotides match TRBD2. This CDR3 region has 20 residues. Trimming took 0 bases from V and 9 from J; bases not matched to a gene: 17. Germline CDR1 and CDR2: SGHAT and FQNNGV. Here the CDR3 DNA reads TGTGCCAGCAGCTTAGAGTCGAGGACTAGCGGGAGCCGACTCGGAACTGAGCAGTTCTTC. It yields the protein CASSLESRTSGSRLGTEQFF.

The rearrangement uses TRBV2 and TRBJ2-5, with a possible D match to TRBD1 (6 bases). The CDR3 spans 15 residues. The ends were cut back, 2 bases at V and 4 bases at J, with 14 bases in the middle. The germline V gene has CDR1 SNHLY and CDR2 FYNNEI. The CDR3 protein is CASSETGQTGETQYF. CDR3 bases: TGTGCCAGCAGTGAAACCGGACAGACGGGAGAGACCCAGTACTTC.

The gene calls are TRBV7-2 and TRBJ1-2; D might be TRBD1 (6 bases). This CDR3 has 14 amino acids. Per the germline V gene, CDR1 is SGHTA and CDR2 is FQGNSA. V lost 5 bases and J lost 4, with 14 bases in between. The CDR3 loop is CASSPRTASYGYTF. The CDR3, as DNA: TGTGCCAGCAGCCCACGGACAGCGAGCTATGGCTACACCTTC.

The DNA for the CDR3 is TGCGCCAGCAGCCAAGGTCCGGGCAGGGGCGGTCAGCCCCAGCATTTT. Its protein is CASSQGPGRGGQPQHF. This chain uses TRBV4-1 with TRBJ1-5; D is perhaps TRBD1 (6 bases). V lost 1 base and J lost 6, with 16 bases in between. Germline V CDR1 and CDR2: MGHRA, YSYEKL. The CDR3 is made up of 16 amino acids.

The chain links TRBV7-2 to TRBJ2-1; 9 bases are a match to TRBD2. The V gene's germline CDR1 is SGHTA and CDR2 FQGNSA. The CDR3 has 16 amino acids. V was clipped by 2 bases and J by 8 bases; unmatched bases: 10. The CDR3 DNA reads TGTGCCAGCAGCTTAAGTCGGCTAGCGGGACGCTATGAGCAGTTCTTC. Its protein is CASSLSRLAGRYEQFF.

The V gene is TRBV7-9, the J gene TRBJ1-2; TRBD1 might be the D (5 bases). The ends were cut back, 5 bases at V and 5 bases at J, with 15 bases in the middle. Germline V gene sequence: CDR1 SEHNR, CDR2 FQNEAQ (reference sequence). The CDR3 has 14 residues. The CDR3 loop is CASSLGTFWYGYTF. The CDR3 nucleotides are TGTGCCAGCAGCCTCGGGACTTTCTGGTATGGCTACACCTTC. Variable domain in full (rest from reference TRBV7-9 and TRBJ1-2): DTGVSQNPRHKITKRGQNVTFRCDPISEHNRLYWYRQTLGQGPEFLTYFQNEAQLEKSRLLSDRFSAERPKGSFSTLEIQRTEQGDSAMYLCASSLGTFWYGYTFGSGTRLTVV.

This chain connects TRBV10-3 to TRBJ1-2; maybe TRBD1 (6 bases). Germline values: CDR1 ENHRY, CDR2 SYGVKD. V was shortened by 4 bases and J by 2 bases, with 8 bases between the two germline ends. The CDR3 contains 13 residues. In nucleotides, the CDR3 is TGTGCCATCAGTGTGGGGGCGAACTATGGCTACACCTTC. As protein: CAISVGANYGYTF.

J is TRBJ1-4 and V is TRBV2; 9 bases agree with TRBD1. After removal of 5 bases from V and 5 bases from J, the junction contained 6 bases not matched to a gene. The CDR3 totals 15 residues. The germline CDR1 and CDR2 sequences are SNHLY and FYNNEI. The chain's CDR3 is CASSRGTGSNEKLFF. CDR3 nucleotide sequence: TGTGCCAGCAGTCGCGGGACAGGGTCGAATGAAAAACTGTTTTTT.

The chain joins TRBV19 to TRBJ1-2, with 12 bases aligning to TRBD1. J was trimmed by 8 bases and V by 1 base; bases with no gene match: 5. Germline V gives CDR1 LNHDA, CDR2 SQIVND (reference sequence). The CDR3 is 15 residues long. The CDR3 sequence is CASSIARDRGRGYTF. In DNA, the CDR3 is TGTGCCAGTAGTATAGCCCGGGACAGGGGGCGAGGCTACACCTTC. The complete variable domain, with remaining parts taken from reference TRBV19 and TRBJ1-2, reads DGGITQSPKYLFRKEGQNVTLSCEQNLNHDAMYWYRQDPGQGLRLIYYSQIVNDFQKGDIAEGYSVSREKKESFPLTVTSAQKNPTAFYLCASSIARDRGRGYTFGSGTRLTVV.

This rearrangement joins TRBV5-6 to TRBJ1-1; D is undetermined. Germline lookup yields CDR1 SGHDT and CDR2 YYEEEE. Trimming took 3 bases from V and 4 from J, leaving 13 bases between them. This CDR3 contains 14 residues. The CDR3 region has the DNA TGTGCCAGCAGCTATATCCTTCTTCCCACTGAAGCTTTCTTT. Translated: CASSYILLPTEAFF.

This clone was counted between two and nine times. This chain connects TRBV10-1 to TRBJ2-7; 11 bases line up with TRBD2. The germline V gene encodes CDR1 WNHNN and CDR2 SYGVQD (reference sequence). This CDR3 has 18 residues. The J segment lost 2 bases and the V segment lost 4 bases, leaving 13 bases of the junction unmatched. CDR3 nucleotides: TGCGCCAGCAGTGGCCCGACTAGCGGGATTAAGCCGACCTACGAGCAGTACTTC. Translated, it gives CASSGPTSGIKPTYEQYF.

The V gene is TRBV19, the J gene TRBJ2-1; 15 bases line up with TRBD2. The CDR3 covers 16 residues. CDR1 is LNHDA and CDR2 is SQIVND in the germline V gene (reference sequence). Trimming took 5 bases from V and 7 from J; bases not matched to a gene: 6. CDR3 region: CASSWTSGGALNEQFF. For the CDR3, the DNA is TGTGCCAGTAGTTGGACTAGCGGGGGGGCCTTGAATGAGCAGTTCTTC.

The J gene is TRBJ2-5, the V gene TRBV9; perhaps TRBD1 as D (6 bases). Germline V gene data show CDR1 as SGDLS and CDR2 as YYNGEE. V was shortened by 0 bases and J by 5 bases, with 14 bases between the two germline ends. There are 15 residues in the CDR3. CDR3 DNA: TGTGCCAGCAGCGTAGCGGGACATCGCGAGGAGACCCAGTACTTC. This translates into CASSVAGHREETQYF.

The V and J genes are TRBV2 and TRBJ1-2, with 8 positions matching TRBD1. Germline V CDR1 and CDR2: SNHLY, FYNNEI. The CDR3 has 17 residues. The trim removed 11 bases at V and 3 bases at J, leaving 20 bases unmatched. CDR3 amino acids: CASMLGRGLGLDYGYTF. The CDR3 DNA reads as TGTGCCTCTATGCTGGGCAGGGGGCTCGGTCTTGACTATGGCTACACCTTC.

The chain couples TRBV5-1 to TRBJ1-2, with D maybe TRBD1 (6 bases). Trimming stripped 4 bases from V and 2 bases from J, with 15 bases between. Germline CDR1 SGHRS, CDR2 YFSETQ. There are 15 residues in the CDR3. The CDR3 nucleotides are TGCGCCAGCAGCCCCCTATTTACAGGGAACTATGGCTACACCTTC. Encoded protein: CASSPLFTGNYGYTF.

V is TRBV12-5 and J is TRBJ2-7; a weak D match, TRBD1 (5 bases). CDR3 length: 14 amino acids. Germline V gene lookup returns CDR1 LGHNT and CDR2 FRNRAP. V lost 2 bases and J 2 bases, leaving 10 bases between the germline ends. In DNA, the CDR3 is TGTGCTAGTGGTTTGTCGCAGGGTACCTACGAGCAGTACTTC. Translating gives CASGLSQGTYEQYF.

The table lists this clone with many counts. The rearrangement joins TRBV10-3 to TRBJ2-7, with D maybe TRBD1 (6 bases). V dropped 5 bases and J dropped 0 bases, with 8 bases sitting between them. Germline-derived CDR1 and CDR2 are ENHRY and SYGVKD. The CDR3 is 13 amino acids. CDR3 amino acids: CAISPDSSYEQYF. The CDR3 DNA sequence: TGTGCCATCAGTCCGGACAGCTCCTACGAGCAGTACTTC.

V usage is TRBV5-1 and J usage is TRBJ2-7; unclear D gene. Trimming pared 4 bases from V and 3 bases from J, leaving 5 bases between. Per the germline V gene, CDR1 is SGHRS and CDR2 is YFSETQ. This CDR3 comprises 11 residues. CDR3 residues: CASSRNYEQYF. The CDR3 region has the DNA TGCGCCAGCAGCCGTAACTACGAGCAGTACTTC.

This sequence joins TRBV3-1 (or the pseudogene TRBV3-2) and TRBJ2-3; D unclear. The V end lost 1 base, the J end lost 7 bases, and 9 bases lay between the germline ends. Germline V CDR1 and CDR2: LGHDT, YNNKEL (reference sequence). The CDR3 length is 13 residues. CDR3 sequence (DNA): TGTGCCAGCAGCCAAGCGAGCGCTAATACGCAGTATTTT. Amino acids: CASSQASANTQYF.

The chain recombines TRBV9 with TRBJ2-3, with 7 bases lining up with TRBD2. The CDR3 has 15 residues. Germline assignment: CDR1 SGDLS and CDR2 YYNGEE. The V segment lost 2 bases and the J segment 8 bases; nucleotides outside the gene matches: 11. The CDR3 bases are TGTGCCAGCAGCGTGGCGGGAGAGGGGAGTTTTACGCAGTATTTT. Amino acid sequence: CASSVAGEGSFTQYF.